The source of this T cell receptor gamma chain is a study of γδ T cells in repeated Plasmodium falciparum infection. Study-level information: Malian children with intense seasonal malaria exposure were compared with matched Australian children.

The CDR3 has 17 residues. CDR1 and CDR2 (germline): GITISATS, ISYDGTV (reference sequence). Trimming cost V 3 bases and J 4 bases; bases outside gene matches: 6. Flow sorting of PBMC yielded separate Vgamma9/Vdelta2+ and Vdelta2-negative gammadelta T cell populations for bulk repertoire analysis. Each sorted gammadelta sample had TRG and TRD chains sequenced. TCRdb re-called the multiplex PCR reads through CATT. The profile covers 25,000 to 35,000 gamma-chain clones, with over 1.1% appearing a single time and roughly 21% taken by the ten largest. This clone is medium-sized within its sample. Its target is unknown. Other DNA sequences in this specimen translate into the identical CDR3. Study-level points and caveats: Waves of new clonotype selection appeared after repeated controlled infections in Vdelta2-negative, largely Vdelta1+, gammadelta T cells. Vdelta2-negative gammadelta repertoires appeared less diverse and less shared in Malian than Australian children.

Sequencing was carried out using gamma-delta T cells from blood. This TCR derives from a pool of human donors (malaria-infected and uninfected, not separated). V usage is TRGV9 and J usage is TRGJP. The CDR3 DNA follows: TGTGCCTTGTGGGAGTACGGACAAGAGTTGGGCAAAAAAATCAAGGTATTT. Translated: CALWEYGQELGKKIKVF.